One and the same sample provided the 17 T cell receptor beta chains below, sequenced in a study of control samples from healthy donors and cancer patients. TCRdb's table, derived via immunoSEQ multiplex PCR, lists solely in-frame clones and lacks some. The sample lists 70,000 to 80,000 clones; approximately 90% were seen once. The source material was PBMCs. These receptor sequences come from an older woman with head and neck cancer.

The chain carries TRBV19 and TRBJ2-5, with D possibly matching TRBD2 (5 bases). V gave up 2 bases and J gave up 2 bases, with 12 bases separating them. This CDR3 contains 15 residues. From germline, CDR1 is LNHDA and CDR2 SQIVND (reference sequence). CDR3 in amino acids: CASSISRTLQETQYF. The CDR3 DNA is TGTGCCAGTAGTATATCCAGGACTCTACAAGAGACCCAGTACTTC.

The CDR3 DNA reads as TGTGCCAGTAGTAGGGGTTTGGACTCACTCACTGAAGCTTTCTTT. Translating it yields CASSRGLDSLTEAFF. The chain employs TRBV19 and TRBJ1-1, with D unclear. Trimming removed 4 bases from V and 4 bases from J, with 16 bases in between. CDR3 length: 15 residues. Germline assignment: CDR1 LNHDA and CDR2 SQIVND (reference sequence).

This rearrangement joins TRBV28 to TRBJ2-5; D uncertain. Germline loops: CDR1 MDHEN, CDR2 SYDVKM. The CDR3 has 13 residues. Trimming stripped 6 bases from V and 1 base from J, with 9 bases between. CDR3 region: CASSSGSQETQYF. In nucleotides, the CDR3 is TGTGCCAGCAGCTCCGGGTCCCAAGAGACCCAGTACTTC.

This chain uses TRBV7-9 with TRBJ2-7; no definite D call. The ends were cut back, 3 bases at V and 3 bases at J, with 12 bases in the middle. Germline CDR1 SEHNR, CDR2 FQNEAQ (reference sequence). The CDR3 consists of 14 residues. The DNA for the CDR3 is TGTGCCAGCAGCTTTACAGTTACCTACTACGAGCAGTACTTC. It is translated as CASSFTVTYYEQYF.

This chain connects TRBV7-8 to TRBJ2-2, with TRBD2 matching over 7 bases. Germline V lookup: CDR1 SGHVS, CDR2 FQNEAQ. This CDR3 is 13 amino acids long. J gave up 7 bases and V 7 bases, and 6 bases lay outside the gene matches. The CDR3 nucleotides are TGTGCCAGCAACTGGGGGGGGAGCGGGGAGCTGTTTTTT. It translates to CASNWGGSGELFF.

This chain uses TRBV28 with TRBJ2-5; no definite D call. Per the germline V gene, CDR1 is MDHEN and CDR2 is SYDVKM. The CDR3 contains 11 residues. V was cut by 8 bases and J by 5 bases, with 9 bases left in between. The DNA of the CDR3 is TGTGCCAGCTGCATGCAGGAGACCCAGTACTTC. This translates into CASCMQETQYF. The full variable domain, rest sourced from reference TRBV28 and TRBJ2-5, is DVKVTQSSRYLVKRTGEKVFLECVQDMDHENMFWYRQDPGLGLRLIYFSYDVKMKEKGDIPEGYSVSREKKERFSLILESASTNQTSMYLCASCMQETQYFGPGTRLLVL.

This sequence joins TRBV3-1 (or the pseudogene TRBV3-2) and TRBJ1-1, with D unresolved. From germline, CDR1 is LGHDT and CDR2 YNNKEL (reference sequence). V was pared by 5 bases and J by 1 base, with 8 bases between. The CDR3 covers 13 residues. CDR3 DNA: TGTGCCAGCAGCACCGCTAGGAACACTGAAGCTTTCTTT. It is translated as CASSTARNTEAFF.

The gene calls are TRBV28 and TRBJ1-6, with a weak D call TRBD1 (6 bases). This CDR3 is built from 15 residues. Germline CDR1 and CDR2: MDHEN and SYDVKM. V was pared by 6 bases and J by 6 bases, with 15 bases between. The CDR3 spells CASSNGQIVNSPLHF. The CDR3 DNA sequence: TGTGCCAGCAGCAACGGACAGATAGTTAATTCACCCCTCCACTTT.

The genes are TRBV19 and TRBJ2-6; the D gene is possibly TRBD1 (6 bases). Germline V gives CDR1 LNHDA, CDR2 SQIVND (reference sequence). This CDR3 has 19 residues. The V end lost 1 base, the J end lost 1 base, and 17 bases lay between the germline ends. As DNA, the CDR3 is TGTGCCAGTAGTATAGTCGGTGTAAGGGGGAATTCTGGGGCCAACGTCCTGACTTTC. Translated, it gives CASSIVGVRGNSGANVLTF.

CDR3 in amino acids: CASSVHRDRPSNQPQHF. The CDR3 DNA is TGTGCCAGTAGTGTTCACCGGGACAGACCTAGCAATCAGCCCCAGCATTTT. The gene calls are TRBV19 and TRBJ1-5, with 7 bases identical to TRBD1. V lost 5 bases, J lost 0 bases, and 10 bases stayed unmatched. Germline V gene sequence: CDR1 LNHDA, CDR2 SQIVND (reference sequence). The length of the CDR3 is 17 residues.

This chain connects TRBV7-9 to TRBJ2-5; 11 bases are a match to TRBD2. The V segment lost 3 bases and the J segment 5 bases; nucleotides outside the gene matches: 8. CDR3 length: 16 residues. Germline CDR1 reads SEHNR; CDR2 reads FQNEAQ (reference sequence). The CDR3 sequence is CASSFDTSGSGETQYF. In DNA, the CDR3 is TGTGCCAGCAGCTTCGATACTAGCGGGAGCGGGGAGACCCAGTACTTC. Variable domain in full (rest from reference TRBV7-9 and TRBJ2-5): DTGVSQNPRHKITKRGQNVTFRCDPISEHNRLYWYRQTLGQGPEFLTYFQNEAQLEKSRLLSDRFSAERPKGSFSTLEIQRTEQGDSAMYLCASSFDTSGSGETQYFGPGTRLLVL.

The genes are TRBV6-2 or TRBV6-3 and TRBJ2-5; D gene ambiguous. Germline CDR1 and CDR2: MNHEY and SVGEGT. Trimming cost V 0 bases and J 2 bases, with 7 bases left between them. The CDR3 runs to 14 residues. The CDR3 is CASSYSNWQETQYF. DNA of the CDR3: TGTGCCAGCAGTTACTCGAACTGGCAAGAGACCCAGTACTTC.

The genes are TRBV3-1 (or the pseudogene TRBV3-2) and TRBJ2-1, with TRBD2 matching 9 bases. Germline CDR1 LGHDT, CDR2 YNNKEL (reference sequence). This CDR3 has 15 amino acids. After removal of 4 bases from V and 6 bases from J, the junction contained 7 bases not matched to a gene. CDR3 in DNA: TGTGCCAGCAGCCGGACTAGCGATATAACCAATGAGCAGTTCTTC. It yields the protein CASSRTSDITNEQFF.

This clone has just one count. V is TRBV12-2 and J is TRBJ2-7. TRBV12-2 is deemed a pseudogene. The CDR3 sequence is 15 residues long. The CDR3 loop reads CASRLGPNQLYEQYF. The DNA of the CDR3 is TGTGCAAGTCGCCTCGGGCCCAACCAACTCTACGAGCAGTACTTC.

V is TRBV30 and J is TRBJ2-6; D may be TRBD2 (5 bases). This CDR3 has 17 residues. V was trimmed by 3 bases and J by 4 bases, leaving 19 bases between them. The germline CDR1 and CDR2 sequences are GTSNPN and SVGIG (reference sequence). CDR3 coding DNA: TGTGCCTGGAGGACTTACTTGGAGGAGTCCGGGGCCAACGTCCTGACTTTC. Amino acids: CAWRTYLEESGANVLTF. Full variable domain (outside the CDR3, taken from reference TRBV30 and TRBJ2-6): SQTIHQWPATLVQPVGSPLSLECTVEGTSNPNLYWYRQAAGRGLQLLFYSVGIGQISSEVPQNLSASRPQDRQFILSSKKLLLSDSGFYLCAWRTYLEESGANVLTFGAGSRLTVL.

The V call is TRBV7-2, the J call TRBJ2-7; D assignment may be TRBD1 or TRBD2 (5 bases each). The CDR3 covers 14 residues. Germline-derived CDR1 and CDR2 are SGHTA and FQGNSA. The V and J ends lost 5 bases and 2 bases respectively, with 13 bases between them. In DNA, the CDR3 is TGTGCCAGCAGCCAGGTCACGGGGCCCTACGAGCAGTACTTC. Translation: CASSQVTGPYEQYF.

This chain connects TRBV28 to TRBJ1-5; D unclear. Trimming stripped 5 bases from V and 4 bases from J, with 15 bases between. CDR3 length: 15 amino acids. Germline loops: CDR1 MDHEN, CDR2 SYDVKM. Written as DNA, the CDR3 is TGTGCCAGCAGTCCCGAGCGGGTGTCAAATCAGCCCCAGCATTTT. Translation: CASSPERVSNQPQHF.